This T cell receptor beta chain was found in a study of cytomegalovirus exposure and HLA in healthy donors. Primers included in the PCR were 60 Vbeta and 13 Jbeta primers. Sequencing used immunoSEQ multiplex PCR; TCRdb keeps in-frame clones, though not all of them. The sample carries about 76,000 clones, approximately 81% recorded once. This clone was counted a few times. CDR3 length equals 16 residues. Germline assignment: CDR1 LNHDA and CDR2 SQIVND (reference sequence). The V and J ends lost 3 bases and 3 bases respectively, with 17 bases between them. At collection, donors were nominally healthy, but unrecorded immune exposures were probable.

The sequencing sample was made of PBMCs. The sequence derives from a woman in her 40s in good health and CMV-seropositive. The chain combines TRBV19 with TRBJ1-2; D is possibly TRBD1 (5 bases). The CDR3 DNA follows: TGTGCCAGTAGTATTGGATCGGCCCCGGGGGACTATGGCTACACCTTC. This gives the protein CASSIGSAPGDYGYTF.